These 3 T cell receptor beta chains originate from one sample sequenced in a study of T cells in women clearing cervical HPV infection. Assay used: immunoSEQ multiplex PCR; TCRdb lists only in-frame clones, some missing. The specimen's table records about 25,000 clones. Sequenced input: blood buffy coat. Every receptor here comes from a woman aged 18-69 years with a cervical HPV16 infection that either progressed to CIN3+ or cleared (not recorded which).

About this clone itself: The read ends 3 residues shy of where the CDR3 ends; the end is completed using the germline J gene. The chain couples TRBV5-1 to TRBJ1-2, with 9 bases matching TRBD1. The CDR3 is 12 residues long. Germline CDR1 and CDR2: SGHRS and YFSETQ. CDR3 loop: CASSGQGLGYTF. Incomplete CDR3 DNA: TGCGCCAGCAGCGGACAGGGGTTGGGC. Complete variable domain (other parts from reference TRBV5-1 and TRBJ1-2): KAGVTQTPRYLIKTRGQQVTLSCSPISGHRSVSWYQQTPGQGLQFLFEYFSETQRNKGNFPGRFSGRQFSNSRSEMNVSTLELGDSALYLCASSGQGLGYTFGSGTRLTVV.

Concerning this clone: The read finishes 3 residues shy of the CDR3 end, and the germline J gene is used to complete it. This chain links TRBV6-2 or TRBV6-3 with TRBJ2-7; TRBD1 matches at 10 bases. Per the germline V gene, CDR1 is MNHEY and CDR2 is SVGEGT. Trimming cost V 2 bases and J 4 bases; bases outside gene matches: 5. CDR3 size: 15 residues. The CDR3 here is CASSYGDRGVYEQYF. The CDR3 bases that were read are TGTGCCAGCAGTTACGGGGACAGGGGAGTGTACGAG.

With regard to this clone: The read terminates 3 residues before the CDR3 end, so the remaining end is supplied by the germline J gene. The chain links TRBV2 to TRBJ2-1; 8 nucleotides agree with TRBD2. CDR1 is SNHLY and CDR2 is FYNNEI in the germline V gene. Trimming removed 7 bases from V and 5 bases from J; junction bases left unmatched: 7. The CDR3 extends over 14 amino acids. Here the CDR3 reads CASTGLVIHNEQFF. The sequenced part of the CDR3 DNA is TGTGCCAGCACGGGACTAGTAATCCACAATGAG.